This T cell receptor beta chain was sequenced for a study of cytomegalovirus exposure and HLA in healthy donors. Overall study findings and caveats: Later analysis associated a missense DCLRE1C variant with TCR beta V- and J-gene trimming. Most TCR sequences were uncommon, yet certain public TCRs appeared in many donors.

In its sample, this clone was seen a few times. What it binds is unknown. CDR3 length: 15 amino acids. V trimming: 5 bases; J trimming: 5 bases; junction bases outside the gene matches: 7. CDR1 and CDR2 (germline): MNHNS, SASEGT. Researchers ran the PCR with 60 Vbeta and 13 Jbeta primers. This table comes from immunoSEQ multiplex PCR, and its TCRdb copy is limited to in-frame clones, with some not included. The sample lists 150,000 to 180,000 clones, around 79% occurring once. The chain combines TRBV6-1 with TRBJ2-2, with 8 bases aligning to TRBD1. The specimen sequenced was PBMCs. The source is a young man in good health and CMV-seronegative. The CDR3 protein is CASSRQGRQTGELFF. In DNA form, the CDR3 reads TGTGCCAGCAGTCGACAGGGGCGCCAAACCGGGGAGCTGTTTTTT.